This record covers a single T cell receptor (beta chain). The primer mix had 60 Vbeta and 13 Jbeta primers. Data came from immunoSEQ multiplex PCR; TCRdb stores just in-frame clones and leaves some out. The sample table sets out 35,000 to 45,000 clones. This sample was included in a study of cytomegalovirus exposure and HLA in healthy donors. CDR3 length: 14 amino acids. Trimming removed 5 bases at V and 8 bases at J, with 18 bases between. From germline, CDR1 is SQVTM and CDR2 ANQGSEA. This TCR was sampled from a male donor in good health and CMV-seronegative. The V call is TRBV29-1, the J call TRBJ2-2; D call uncertain. The sequencing sample was made of PBMCs. Here the CDR3 DNA reads TGCAGCGTTAGAAGTGGGCCAAGGCAAGGGGAGCTGTTTTTT. This translates into CSVRSGPRQGELFF.